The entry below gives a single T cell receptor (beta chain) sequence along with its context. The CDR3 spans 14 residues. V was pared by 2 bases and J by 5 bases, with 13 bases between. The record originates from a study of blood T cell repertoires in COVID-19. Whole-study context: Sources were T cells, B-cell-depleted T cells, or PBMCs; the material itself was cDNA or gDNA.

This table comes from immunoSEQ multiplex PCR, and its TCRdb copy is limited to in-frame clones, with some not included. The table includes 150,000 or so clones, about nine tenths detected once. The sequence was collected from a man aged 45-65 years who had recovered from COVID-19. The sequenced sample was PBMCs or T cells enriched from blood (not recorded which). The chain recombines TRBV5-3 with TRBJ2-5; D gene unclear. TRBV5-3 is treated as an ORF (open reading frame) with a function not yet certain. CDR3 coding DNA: TGTGCCAGAAGCTTTAGGTACAGAAGGGAGACCCAGTACTTC. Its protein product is CARSFRYRRETQYF.